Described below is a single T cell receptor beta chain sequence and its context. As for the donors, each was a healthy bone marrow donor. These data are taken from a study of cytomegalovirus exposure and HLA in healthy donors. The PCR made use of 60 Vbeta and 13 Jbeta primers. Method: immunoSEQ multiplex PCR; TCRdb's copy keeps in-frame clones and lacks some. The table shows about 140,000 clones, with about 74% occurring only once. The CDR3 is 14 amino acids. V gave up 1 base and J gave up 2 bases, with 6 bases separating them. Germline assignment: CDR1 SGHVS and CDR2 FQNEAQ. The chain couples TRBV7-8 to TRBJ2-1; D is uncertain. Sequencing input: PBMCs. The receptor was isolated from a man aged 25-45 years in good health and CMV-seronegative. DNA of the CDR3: TGTGCCAGCAGCTTAGGGCTTCCCTACAATGAGCAGTTCTTC. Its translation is CASSLGLPYNEQFF.